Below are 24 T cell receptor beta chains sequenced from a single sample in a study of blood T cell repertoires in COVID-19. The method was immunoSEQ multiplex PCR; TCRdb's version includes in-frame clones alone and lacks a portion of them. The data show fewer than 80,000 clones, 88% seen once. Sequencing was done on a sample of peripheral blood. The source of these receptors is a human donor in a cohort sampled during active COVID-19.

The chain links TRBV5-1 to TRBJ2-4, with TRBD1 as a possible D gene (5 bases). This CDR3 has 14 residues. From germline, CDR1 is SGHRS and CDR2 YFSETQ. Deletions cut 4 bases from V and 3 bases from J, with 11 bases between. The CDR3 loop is CASSQDSYKNIQYF. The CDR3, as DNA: TGCGCCAGCAGCCAAGACAGCTACAAAAACATTCAGTACTTC.

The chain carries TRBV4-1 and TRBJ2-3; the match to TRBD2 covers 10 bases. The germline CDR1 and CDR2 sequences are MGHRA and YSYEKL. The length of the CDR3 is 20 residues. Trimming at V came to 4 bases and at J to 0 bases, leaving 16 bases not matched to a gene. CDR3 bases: TGCGCCAGCAGCCTTCAGTTCTTTAGCGGGAGGAGTGCTAGCACAGATACGCAGTATTTT. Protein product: CASSLQFFSGRSASTDTQYF.

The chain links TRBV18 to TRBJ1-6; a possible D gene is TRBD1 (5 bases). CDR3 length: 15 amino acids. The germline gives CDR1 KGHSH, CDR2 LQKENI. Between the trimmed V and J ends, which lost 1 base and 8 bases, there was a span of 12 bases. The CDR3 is CASSPRLGGDSPLHF. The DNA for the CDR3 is TGTGCCAGCTCACCACGGCTCGGAGGGGATTCACCCCTCCACTTT. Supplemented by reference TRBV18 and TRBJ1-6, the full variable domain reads NAGVMQNPRHLVRRRGQEARLRCSPMKGHSHVYWYRQLPEEGLKFMVYLQKENIIDESGMPKERFSAEFPKEGPSILRIQQVVRGDSAAYFCASSPRLGGDSPLHFGNGTRLTVT.

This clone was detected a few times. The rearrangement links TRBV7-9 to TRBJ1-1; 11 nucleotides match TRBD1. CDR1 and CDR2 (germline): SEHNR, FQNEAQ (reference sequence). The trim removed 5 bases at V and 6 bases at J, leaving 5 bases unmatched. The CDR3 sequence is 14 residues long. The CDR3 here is CASSAPGQGAEAFF. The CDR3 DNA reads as TGTGCCAGCAGCGCGCCGGGACAGGGGGCTGAAGCTTTCTTT.

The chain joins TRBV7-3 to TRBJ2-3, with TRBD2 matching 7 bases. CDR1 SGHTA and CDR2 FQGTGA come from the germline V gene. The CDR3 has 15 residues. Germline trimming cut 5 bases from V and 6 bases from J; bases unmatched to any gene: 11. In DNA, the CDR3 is TGTGCCAGCAGCAAACTTACTAGCGCTGCGGATACGCAGTATTTT. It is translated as CASSKLTSAADTQYF. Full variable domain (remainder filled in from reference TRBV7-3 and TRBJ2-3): GAGVSQTPSNKVTEKGKYVELRCDPISGHTALYWYRQSLGQGPEFLIYFQGTGAADDSGLPNDRFFAVRPEGSVSTLKIQRTERGDSAVYLCASSKLTSAADTQYFGPGTRLTVL.

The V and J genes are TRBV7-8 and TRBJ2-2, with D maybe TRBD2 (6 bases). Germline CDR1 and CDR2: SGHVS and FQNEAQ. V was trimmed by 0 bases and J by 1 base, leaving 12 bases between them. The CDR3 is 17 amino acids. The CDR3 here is CASSLAPPGVNTGELFF. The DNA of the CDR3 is TGTGCCAGCAGCTTAGCCCCCCCGGGGGTGAACACCGGGGAGCTGTTTTTT.

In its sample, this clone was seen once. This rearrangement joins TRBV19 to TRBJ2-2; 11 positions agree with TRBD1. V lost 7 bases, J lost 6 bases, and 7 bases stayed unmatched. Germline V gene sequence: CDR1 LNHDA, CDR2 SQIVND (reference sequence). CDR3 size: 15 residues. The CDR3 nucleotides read TGTGCCAGTACCATAGGGACAGGGGGGGCCGGGGAGCTGTTTTTT. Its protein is CASTIGTGGAGELFF.

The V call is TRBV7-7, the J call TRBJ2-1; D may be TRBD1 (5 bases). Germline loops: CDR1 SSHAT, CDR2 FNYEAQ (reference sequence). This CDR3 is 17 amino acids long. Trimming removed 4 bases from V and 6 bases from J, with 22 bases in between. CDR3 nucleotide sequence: TGTGCCAGCAGCTCGGGCGAAGGACACCAAATCTCCAATGAGCAGTTCTTC. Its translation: CASSSGEGHQISNEQFF.

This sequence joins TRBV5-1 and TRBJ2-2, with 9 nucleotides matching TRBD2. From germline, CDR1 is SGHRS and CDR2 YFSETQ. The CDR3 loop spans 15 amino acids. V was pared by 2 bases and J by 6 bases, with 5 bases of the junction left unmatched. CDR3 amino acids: CASSLAGGIPGELFF. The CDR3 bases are TGCGCCAGCAGCTTAGCGGGGGGAATCCCCGGGGAGCTGTTTTTT. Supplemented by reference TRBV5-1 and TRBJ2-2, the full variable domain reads KAGVTQTPRYLIKTRGQQVTLSCSPISGHRSVSWYQQTPGQGLQFLFEYFSETQRNKGNFPGRFSGRQFSNSRSEMNVSTLELGDSALYLCASSLAGGIPGELFFGEGSRLTVL.

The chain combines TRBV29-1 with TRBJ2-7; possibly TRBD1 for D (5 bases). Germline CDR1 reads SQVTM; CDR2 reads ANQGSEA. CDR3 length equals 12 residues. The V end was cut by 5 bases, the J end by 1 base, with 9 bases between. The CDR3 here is CSVQPGSYEQYF. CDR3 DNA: TGCAGCGTTCAGCCAGGGTCCTACGAGCAGTACTTC.

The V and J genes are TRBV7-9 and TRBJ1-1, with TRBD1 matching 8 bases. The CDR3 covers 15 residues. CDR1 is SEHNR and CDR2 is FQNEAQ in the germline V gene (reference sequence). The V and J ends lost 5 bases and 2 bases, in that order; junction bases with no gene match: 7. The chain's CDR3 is CASSAWTGPNTEAFF. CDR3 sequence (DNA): TGTGCCAGCAGCGCCTGGACAGGGCCTAACACTGAAGCTTTCTTT.

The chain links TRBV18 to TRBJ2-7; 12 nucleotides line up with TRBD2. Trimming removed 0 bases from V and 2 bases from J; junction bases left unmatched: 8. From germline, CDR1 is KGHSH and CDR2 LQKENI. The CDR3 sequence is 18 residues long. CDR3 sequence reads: CASSPPSSGRARTYEQYF. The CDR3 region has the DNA TGTGCCAGCTCACCACCGTCTAGCGGGAGGGCCAGGACCTACGAGCAGTACTTC.

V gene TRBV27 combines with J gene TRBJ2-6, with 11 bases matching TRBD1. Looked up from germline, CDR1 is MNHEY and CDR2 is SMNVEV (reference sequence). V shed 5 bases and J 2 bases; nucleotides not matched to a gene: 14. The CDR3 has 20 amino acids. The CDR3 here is CASSGLNLGQGGPGANVLTF. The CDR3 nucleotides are TGTGCCAGCAGTGGCCTAAACCTGGGACAGGGGGGCCCTGGGGCCAACGTCCTGACTTTC.

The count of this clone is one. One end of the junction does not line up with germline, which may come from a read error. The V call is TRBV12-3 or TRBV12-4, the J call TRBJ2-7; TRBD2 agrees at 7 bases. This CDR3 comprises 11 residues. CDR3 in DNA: TGTGCCAGCAGTTTAGGCCTGGGAGGGGTCTTC. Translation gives CASSLGLGGVF.

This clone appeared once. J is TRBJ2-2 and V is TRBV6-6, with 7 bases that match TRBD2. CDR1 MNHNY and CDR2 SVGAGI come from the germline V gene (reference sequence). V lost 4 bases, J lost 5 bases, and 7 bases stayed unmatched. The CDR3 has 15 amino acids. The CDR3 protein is CASSSAGTQTGELFF. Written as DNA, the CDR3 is TGTGCCAGCAGTTCAGCGGGGACTCAAACCGGGGAGCTGTTTTTT.

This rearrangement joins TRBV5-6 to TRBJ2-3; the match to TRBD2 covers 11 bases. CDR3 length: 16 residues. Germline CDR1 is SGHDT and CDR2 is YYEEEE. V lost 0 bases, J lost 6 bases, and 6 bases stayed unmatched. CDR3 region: CASSLVLAGGGDTQYF. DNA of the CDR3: TGTGCCAGCAGCTTGGTGCTAGCGGGAGGTGGGGATACGCAGTATTTT. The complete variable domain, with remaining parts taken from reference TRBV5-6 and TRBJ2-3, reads DAGVTQSPTHLIKTRGQQVTLRCSPKSGHDTVSWYQQALGQGPQFIFQYYEEEERQRGNFPDRFSGHQFPNYSSELNVNALLLGDSALYLCASSLVLAGGGDTQYFGPGTRLTVL.

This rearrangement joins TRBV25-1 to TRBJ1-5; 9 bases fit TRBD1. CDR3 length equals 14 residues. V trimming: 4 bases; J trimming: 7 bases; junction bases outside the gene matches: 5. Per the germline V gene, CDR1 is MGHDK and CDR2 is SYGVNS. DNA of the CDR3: TGTGCCAGCAGTGCCACAGGGGGCGGACAGCCCCAGCATTTT. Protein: CASSATGGGQPQHF.

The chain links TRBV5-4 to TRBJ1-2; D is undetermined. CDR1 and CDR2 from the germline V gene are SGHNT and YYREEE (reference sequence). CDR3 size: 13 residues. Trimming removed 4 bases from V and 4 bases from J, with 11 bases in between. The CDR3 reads CASSDDYLYGYTF. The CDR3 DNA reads TGTGCCAGCAGCGATGACTACCTCTATGGCTACACCTTC.

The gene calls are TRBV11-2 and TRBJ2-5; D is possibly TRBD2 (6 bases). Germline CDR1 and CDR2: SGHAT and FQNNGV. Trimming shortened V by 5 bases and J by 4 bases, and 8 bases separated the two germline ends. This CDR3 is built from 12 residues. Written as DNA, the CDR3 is TGTGCCAGCAGCAAAGCGGGAGAGACCCAGTACTTC. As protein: CASSKAGETQYF.

The DNA of the CDR3 is TGTGCCAGCAGCGTAGGGACTAGCGGCCCCACCGGGGAGCTGTTTTTT. Translation gives CASSVGTSGPTGELFF. The chain employs TRBV9 and TRBJ2-2, with 10 bases aligning to TRBD2. The germline gives CDR1 SGDLS, CDR2 YYNGEE. This CDR3 is built from 16 residues. After removal of 0 bases from V and 4 bases from J, the junction contained 3 bases not matched to a gene.

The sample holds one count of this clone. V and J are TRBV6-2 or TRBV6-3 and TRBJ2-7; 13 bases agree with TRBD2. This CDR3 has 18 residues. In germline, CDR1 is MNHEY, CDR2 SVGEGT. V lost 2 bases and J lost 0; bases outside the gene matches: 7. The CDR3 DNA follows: TGTGCCAGCAGTTACCCTCCGGGACTAGCGGGGAGCTCCTACGAGCAGTACTTC. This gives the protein CASSYPPGLAGSSYEQYF.

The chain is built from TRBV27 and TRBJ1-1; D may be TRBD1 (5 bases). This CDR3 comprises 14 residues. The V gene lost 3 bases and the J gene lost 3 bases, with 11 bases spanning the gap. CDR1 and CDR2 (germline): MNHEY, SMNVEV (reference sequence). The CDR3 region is CASSFRGEYTEAFF. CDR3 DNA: TGTGCCAGCAGTTTTAGGGGCGAGTACACTGAAGCTTTCTTT.

The CDR3 here is CASSPDRGRGGETQYF. DNA of the CDR3: TGTGCCAGCAGCCCAGACAGGGGGCGAGGCGGAGAGACCCAGTACTTC. This rearrangement joins TRBV7-2 to TRBJ2-5; 10 positions match TRBD1. Germline assignment: CDR1 SGHTA and CDR2 FQGNSA. The CDR3 runs to 16 residues. Trimming took 5 bases from V and 4 from J; bases not matched to a gene: 10.

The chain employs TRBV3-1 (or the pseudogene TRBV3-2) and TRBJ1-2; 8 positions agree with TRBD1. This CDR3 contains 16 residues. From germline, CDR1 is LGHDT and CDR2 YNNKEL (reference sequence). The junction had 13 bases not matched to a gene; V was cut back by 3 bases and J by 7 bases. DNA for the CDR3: TGTGCCAGCAGCCAGGGACAGGTTGGAGGCCGAGTTGGCTACACCTTC. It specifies CASSQGQVGGRVGYTF.